The source of this TCR beta chain is a study of STAT3 mutations in large granular lymphocyte leukemia. The wider study: Among longitudinally sequenced T-LGLL patients, roughly half had canonical activating STAT3 mutations detected. Study results and limitations: In about 35% of the 18 patients, new TCR clonotypes emerged after therapy. Every T-LGLL patient had at least one immunodominant TCRbeta clonotype. In some patients, a small highly pathogenic clone possibly went undetected.

Generated by immunoSEQ multiplex PCR, the TCRdb table keeps only in-frame clones and is missing some. The data show around 39,000 clones, around nine tenths seen once. For this clone: No antigen is known for it.

This CDR3 has 11 residues. Deletions cut 0 bases from V and 8 bases from J, with 5 bases between. Germline CDR1 GTSNPN, CDR2 SVGIG (reference sequence). This sequence was found in a human donor with T large granular lymphocyte leukemia. Some clones in this sample may be carry-over from other donors' samples. Sequenced sample: PBMCs. V gene TRBV30 combines with J gene TRBJ2-1; D call uncertain. CDR3 coding DNA: TGTGCCTGGAGTGTACGCGATGAGCAGTTCTTC. Protein: CAWSVRDEQFF.